This T cell receptor beta chain appears in the sequencing data of a study of CD8 T cells in Susac syndrome. From blood CD8+ and CD4+ T cells, the TCR beta chain was sequenced. The CDR3 sequence is 13 residues long. Trimming took 5 bases from V and 0 from J, leaving 7 bases between them. Germline CDR1 is MNHEY and CDR2 is SMNVEV (reference sequence). RNA in amounts of about 0.45 to 1 ug was reverse transcribed with random hexamers. TCRdb analysed the immunoSEQ multiplex PCR reads with MiXCR anew, one entry per CDR3 protein. The repertoire holds 110,000 or so distinct CDR3 sequences, with 93% as singletons.

The chain employs TRBV27 and TRBJ2-5; no definite D call. The sequence came from a human donor with multiple sclerosis. What was sequenced was CD4+ T cells from PBMCs. The CDR3 loop reads CASSPYYQETQYF. In DNA form, the CDR3 reads TGTGCCAGCAGTCCCTACTACCAAGAGACCCAGTACTTC.